This TCR beta chain was sequenced during a study of T cell repertoires in cytomegalovirus infection. In the study overall: CMV infection and matching HLA type were both indicated by public TCR beta signatures.

V shed 3 bases and J 1 base; nucleotides not matched to a gene: 6. The CDR3 is 17 amino acids. Germline lookup yields CDR1 SGHNT and CDR2 YYREEE (reference sequence). This clonotype showed up just a few times. MiXCR was run by TCRdb on the reads, yielding one entry per CDR3 protein. This table holds 150,000 or so distinct CDR3 sequences, about 25% found once. J is TRBJ2-6 and V is TRBV5-4, with TRBD1 identical over 8 bases. The sequencing sample was made of PBMCs. The source is a human donor in good health (CMV status not recorded). Some clones in this sample may be carry-over from other donors' samples. The CDR3 DNA follows: TGTGCCAGCAGCTACGGACAGGGAGGTTCTGGGGCCAACGTCCTGACTTTC. Its protein product is CASSYGQGGSGANVLTF.